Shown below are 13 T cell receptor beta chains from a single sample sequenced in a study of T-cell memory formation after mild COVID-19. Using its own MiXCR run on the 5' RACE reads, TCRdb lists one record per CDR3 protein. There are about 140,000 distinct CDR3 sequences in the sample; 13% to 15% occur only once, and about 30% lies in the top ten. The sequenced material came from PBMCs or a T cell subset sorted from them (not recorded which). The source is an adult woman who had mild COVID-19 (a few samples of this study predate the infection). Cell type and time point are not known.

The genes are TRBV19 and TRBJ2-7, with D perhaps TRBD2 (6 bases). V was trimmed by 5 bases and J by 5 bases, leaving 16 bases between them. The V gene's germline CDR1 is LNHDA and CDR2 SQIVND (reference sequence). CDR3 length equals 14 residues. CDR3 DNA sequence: TGTGCCAGTAGTCCCTCGGGTAGCGGCCACGAGCAGTACTTC. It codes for CASSPSGSGHEQYF.

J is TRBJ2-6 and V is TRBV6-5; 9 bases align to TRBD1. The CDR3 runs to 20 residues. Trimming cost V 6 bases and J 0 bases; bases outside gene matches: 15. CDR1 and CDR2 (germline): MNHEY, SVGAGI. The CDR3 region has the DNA TGTGCCAGCAGCCTAACGCGGGACAGGGATAAAAGCTCTGGGGCCAACGTCCTGACTTTC. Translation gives CASSLTRDRDKSSGANVLTF.

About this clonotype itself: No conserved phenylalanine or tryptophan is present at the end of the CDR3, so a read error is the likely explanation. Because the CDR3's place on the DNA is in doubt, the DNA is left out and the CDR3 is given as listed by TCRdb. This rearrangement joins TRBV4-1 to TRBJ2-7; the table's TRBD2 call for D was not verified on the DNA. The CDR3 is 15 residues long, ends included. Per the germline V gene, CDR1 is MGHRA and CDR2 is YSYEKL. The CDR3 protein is CASSQGVAGGYEQCS.

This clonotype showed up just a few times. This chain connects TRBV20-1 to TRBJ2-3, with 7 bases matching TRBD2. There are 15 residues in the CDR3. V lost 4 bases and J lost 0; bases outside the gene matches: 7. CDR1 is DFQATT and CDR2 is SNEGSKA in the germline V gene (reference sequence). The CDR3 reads CSATGTTTSTDTQYF. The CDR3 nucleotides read TGCAGTGCTACTGGGACTACCACTAGCACAGATACGCAGTATTTT.

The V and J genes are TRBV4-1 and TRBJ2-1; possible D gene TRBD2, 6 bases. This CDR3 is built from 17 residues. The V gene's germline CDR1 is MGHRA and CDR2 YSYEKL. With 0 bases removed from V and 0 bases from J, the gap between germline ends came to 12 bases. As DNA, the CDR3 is TGCGCCAGCAGCCAAGAGGCTGCGGGGAGCTCCTACAATGAGCAGTTCTTC. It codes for CASSQEAAGSSYNEQFF.

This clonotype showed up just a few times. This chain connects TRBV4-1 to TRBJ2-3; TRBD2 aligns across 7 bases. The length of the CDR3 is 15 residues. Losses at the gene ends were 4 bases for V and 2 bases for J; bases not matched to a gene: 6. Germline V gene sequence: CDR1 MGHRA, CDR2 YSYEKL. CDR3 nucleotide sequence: TGCGCCAGCAGCCCTCCGGGGGGTCCCACAGATACGCAGTATTTT. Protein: CASSPPGGPTDTQYF.

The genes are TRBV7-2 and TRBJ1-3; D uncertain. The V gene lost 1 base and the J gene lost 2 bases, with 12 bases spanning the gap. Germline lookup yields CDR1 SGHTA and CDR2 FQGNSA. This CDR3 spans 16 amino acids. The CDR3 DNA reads TGTGCCAGCAGCTTAGAGGCTTCCGGGACTGGAAACACCATATATTTT. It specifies CASSLEASGTGNTIYF.

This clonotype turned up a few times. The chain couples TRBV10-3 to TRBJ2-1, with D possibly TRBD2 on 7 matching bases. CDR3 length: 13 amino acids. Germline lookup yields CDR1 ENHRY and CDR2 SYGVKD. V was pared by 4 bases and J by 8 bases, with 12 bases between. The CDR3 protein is CAISGGGRDEQFF. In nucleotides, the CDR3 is TGTGCCATCAGTGGGGGGGGCAGAGATGAGCAGTTCTTC.

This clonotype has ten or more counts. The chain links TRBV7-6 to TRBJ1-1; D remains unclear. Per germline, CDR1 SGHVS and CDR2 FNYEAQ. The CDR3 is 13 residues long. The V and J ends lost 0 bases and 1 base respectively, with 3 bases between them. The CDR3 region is CASSLAPNTEAFF. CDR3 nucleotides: TGTGCCAGCAGCTTAGCCCCGAACACTGAAGCTTTCTTT.

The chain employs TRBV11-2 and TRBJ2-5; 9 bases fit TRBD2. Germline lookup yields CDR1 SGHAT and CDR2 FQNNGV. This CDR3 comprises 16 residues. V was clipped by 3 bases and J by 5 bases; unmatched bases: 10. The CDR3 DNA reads TGTGCCAGCAGCTTCCTGGCTAGCGGGGACCTGGAGACCCAGTACTTC. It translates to CASSFLASGDLETQYF.

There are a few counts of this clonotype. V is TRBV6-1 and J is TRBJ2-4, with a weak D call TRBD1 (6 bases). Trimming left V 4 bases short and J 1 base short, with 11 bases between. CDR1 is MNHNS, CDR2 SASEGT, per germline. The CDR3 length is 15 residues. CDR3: CASSGSTGAKNIQYF. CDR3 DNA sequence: TGTGCCAGCAGTGGATCTACAGGGGCCAAAAACATTCAGTACTTC.

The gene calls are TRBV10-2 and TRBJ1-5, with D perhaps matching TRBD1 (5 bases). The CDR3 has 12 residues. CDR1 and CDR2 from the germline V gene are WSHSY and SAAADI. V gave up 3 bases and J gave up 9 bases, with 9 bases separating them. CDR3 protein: CASSDGGGPQHF. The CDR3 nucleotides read TGCGCCAGCAGTGACGGCGGGGGGCCCCAGCATTTT.

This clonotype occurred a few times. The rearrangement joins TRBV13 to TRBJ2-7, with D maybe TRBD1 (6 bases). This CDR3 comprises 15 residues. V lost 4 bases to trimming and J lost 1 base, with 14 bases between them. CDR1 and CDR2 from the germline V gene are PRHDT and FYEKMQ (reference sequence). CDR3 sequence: CASSSHGDTSYEQYF. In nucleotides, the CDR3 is TGTGCCAGCAGCTCCCATGGGGACACATCCTACGAGCAGTACTTC.